This T cell receptor beta chain was identified in a study of T cell responses to AZD1222 COVID-19 vaccine. Sequencing used immunoSEQ multiplex PCR; TCRdb keeps in-frame clones, though not all of them. Here the sample spans more than 120,000 clones, approximately 86% being singletons. The sample in question was peripheral blood, obtained 28 days after the second AZD1222 dose. The receptor's source is an adult who received the AZD1222 COVID-19 vaccine.

CDR3 protein: CASSQPTGSKNIQYF. The DNA of the CDR3 is TGCGCCAGCAGCCAACCAACAGGGTCCAAAAACATTCAGTACTTC. The chain employs TRBV4-1 and TRBJ2-4; a possible D gene is TRBD1 (6 bases). The CDR3 totals 15 residues. The ends were cut back, 2 bases at V and 2 bases at J, with 10 bases in the middle. Germline V gene sequence: CDR1 MGHRA, CDR2 YSYEKL.